This T cell receptor (beta chain) is drawn from a study of shared clonotypes between healthy human individuals. Study-wide points: Sample collection involved blood only; tissue repertoires are likely different. The four-donor shared clonotypes exceeded non-shared clonotypes in generation probability, with non-shared ones scoring lower.

CDR3 length: 14 amino acids. Trimming stripped 0 bases from V and 4 bases from J, with 10 bases between. Per the germline V gene, CDR1 is SGHRS and CDR2 is YFSETQ. In the naive CD8 group, cells lacked CD45RO and were positively selected for CCR7, so terminally differentiated effector memory CD45RA+ cells were left out. The data were produced by immunoSEQ multiplex PCR, yet TCRdb's version contains in-frame clones alone and is incomplete. The table has around 1.9 million clones, over 85% seen once. As regards this clone: The antigen is unknown. The same CDR3 arises from other DNA sequences in this sample as well.

V usage is TRBV5-1 and J usage is TRBJ1-1; D not resolved. The TCR sequence derives from a man between 18 and 29 years old in good health. Some clones in this sample may be carry-over from other donors' samples. Material for sequencing was naive CD8+ T cells from PBMCs. CDR3 coding DNA: TGCGCCAGCAGCTTGGTCGGCCGGGGCACTGAAGCTTTCTTT. Protein: CASSLVGRGTEAFF.